Included here is one T cell receptor (beta chain) sequence, with context. Its antigen is not identified. As every portion of the isolated RNA was reverse transcribed, the sequencing read expressed TCRB transcripts. Mean read depth for naive, central memory and regulatory T cell samples was several million reads. Generated by immunoSEQ multiplex PCR, the TCRdb table keeps only in-frame clones and is missing some. The table includes 150,000 to 200,000 clones, 50% to 70% detected once. This CDR3 spans 13 amino acids. Looked up from germline, CDR1 is SGHDT and CDR2 is YYEEEE. V was trimmed by 0 bases and J by 3 bases, leaving 5 bases between them. These data are taken from a study of beta chain features in type 1 diabetes. Study-wide results and caveats: Reads derived from cDNA could over-represent cells showing high TCR expression. PCR might favor shorter templates, equally in patients and controls. Among patients with Type 1 diabetes, TCRB CDR3s were moderately but significantly shorter in every one of the four CD4+ subsets.

The sequenced sample was naive CD4+ T cells from blood. This TCR was recovered from a man younger than 40 with type 1 diabetes. This sequence joins TRBV5-6 and TRBJ2-3; D is uncertain. Here the CDR3 reads CASSLGRTDTQYF. As DNA, the CDR3 is TGTGCCAGCAGCTTGGGGCGGACAGATACGCAGTATTTT.